The 7 T cell receptor beta chains in this list originate from one sample, sequenced in a study of cytomegalovirus exposure and HLA in healthy donors. With 60 Vbeta and 13 Jbeta primers, the PCR was carried out. Here immunoSEQ multiplex PCR was the method, and the copy in TCRdb shows in-frame clones only, minus some. The data show about 280,000 clones, 80% to 90% seen once. Sequenced material: PBMCs. Receptors were obtained from a woman aged 18-29 years in good health and CMV-seronegative.

The V and J genes are TRBV12-5 and TRBJ1-2; D unclear. Germline V gene lookup returns CDR1 LGHNT and CDR2 FRNRAP. The CDR3 consists of 16 residues. V lost 1 base and J lost 2, with 14 bases in between. The CDR3 spells CASGLAEDRRNYGYTF. The DNA for the CDR3 is TGTGCTAGTGGTTTGGCCGAGGACCGGAGGAACTATGGCTACACCTTC.

This rearrangement joins TRBV6-5 to TRBJ1-1; TRBD1 agrees at 8 bases. After removal of 3 bases from V and 1 base from J, the junction contained 1 base not matched to a gene. Germline V gene sequence: CDR1 MNHEY, CDR2 SVGAGI. The CDR3 has 14 residues. Here the CDR3 DNA reads TGTGCCAGCAGTTATGACAGGGGGAACACTGAAGCTTTCTTT. Protein: CASSYDRGNTEAFF.

The V gene is TRBV6-5, the J gene TRBJ2-5; 8 nucleotides line up with TRBD2. Unmatched junction bases numbered 3, after V lost 8 bases and J lost 1 base. The germline CDR1 and CDR2 sequences are MNHEY and SVGAGI. This CDR3 has 13 amino acids. CDR3 loop: CASSGGAQETQYF. DNA for the CDR3: TGTGCCAGCTCCGGGGGGGCCCAAGAGACCCAGTACTTC.

The chain is built from TRBV18 and TRBJ1-1, with D perhaps TRBD1 (5 bases). The CDR3 is 16 amino acids. Germline values: CDR1 KGHSH, CDR2 LQKENI. Trimming pared 2 bases from V and 10 bases from J, leaving 23 bases between. CDR3 protein: CASSPREGRRETGAFF. CDR3 sequence (DNA): TGTGCCAGCTCACCAAGAGAGGGGCGGAGGGAAACCGGAGCTTTCTTT.

The V and J genes are TRBV19 and TRBJ2-6, with 11 bases fitting TRBD1. CDR1 is LNHDA, CDR2 SQIVND, per germline (reference sequence). This CDR3 is built from 17 residues. The V and J ends lost 10 bases and 1 base, in that order; junction bases with no gene match: 9. The CDR3 loop reads CATHPGQGVSGANVLTF. In DNA form, the CDR3 reads TGTGCCACCCACCCGGGACAGGGGGTTTCTGGGGCCAACGTCCTGACTTTC.

CDR3 sequence: CSVELGQGTEAFF. The CDR3 region has the DNA TGCAGCGTTGAGCTCGGACAGGGCACTGAAGCTTTCTTT. V gene TRBV29-1 combines with J gene TRBJ1-1; the match to TRBD1 covers 8 bases. The length of the CDR3 is 13 residues. V lost 3 bases to trimming and J lost 4 bases; unmatched junction nucleotides: 4. Looked up from germline, CDR1 is SQVTM and CDR2 is ANQGSEA.

The chain carries TRBV9 and TRBJ2-5, with D maybe TRBD1 (5 bases). The germline V and J ends were trimmed by 3 bases and 2 bases, with 17 bases remaining between them. Per the germline V gene, CDR1 is SGDLS and CDR2 is YYNGEE. The CDR3 sequence is 16 residues long. In DNA form, the CDR3 reads TGTGCCAGCAGCGCAATCTTTCAGGGTCCACAAGAGACCCAGTACTTC. Translated, it gives CASSAIFQGPQETQYF.